Below, 21 T cell receptor beta chains from the same sample are listed, as sequenced in a study of blood T cell repertoires in COVID-19. Clones were sequenced by immunoSEQ multiplex PCR, and TCRdb holds only the in-frame ones, with some missing. The data show 270,000 or so clones, approximately 86% seen once. The sequenced material came from peripheral blood. Receptors were obtained from a man aged 40-49 years with active or convalescent COVID-19.

This clone was seen only a few times. The chain uses TRBV30 and TRBJ1-2; TRBD1 matches 7 bases. This CDR3 contains 13 residues. The germline CDR1 and CDR2 sequences are GTSNPN and SVGIG (reference sequence). The V and J ends lost 4 bases and 4 bases, in that order; junction bases with no gene match: 6. The DNA of the CDR3 is TGTGCCTGGACGAGACAGGGATTCTATGGCTACACCTTC. This translates into CAWTRQGFYGYTF. Full variable domain (rest looked up from reference TRBV30 and TRBJ1-2): SQTIHQWPATLVQPVGSPLSLECTVEGTSNPNLYWYRQAAGRGLQLLFYSVGIGQISSEVPQNLSASRPQDRQFILSSKKLLLSDSGFYLCAWTRQGFYGYTFGSGTRLTVV.

This clone was detected only once. The chain links TRBV7-2 to TRBJ2-1; the match to TRBD1 covers 8 bases. Losses at the gene ends were 1 base for V and 8 bases for J; bases not matched to a gene: 7. The CDR3 has 15 residues. Germline-derived CDR1 and CDR2 are SGHTA and FQGNSA. For the CDR3, the DNA is TGTGCCAGCAGCTTAGATTTGGACAGGGCTGATGAGCAGTTCTTC. Protein sequence: CASSLDLDRADEQFF. The full variable domain, its missing parts supplied by reference TRBV7-2 and TRBJ2-1, is GAGVSQSPSNKVTEKGKDVELRCDPISGHTALYWYRQSLGQGLEFLIYFQGNSAPDKSGLPSDRFSAERTGGSVSTLTIQRTQQEDSAVYLCASSLDLDRADEQFFGPGTRLTVL.

V and J are TRBV10-1 and TRBJ2-7; a weak D match, TRBD1 (6 bases). In germline, CDR1 is WNHNN, CDR2 SYGVQD (reference sequence). V gave up 6 bases and J gave up 0 bases, with 15 bases separating them. There are 15 residues in the CDR3. The CDR3 loop reads CASRTVTGSSYEQYF. The CDR3 coding sequence is TGCGCCAGCAGGACCGTCACAGGGAGCTCCTACGAGCAGTACTTC.

This clone was seen more than once but under ten times. This sequence joins TRBV7-3 and TRBJ2-7, with 8 bases that match TRBD1. CDR1 SGHTA and CDR2 FQGTGA come from the germline V gene. V lost 6 bases to trimming and J lost 2 bases; unmatched junction nucleotides: 3. The CDR3 contains 13 residues. The CDR3 here is CASRTGATYEQYF. DNA of the CDR3: TGTGCCAGCAGGACAGGGGCGACCTACGAGCAGTACTTC.

The V call is TRBV28, the J call TRBJ1-3, with D unresolved. This CDR3 spans 15 amino acids. V lost 2 bases, J lost 0 bases, and 8 bases lay in between. Germline V CDR1 and CDR2: MDHEN, SYDVKM. The CDR3 here is CASSLRRSSGNTIYF. The CDR3, as DNA: TGTGCCAGCAGTTTAAGGCGGTCCTCTGGAAACACCATATATTTT. The full variable domain, in which reference TRBV28 and TRBJ1-3 provide the parts outside the CDR3, is DVKVTQSSRYLVKRTGEKVFLECVQDMDHENMFWYRQDPGLGLRLIYFSYDVKMKEKGDIPEGYSVSREKKERFSLILESASTNQTSMYLCASSLRRSSGNTIYFGEGSWLTVV.

The J gene is TRBJ2-4, the V gene TRBV19; 11 nucleotides line up with TRBD2. V was clipped by 5 bases and J by 3 bases; unmatched bases: 9. The CDR3 is 17 amino acids. Germline CDR1 LNHDA, CDR2 SQIVND (reference sequence). This CDR3 is CASSPTTSGALKNIQYF. CDR3 bases: TGTGCCAGTAGTCCGACGACTAGCGGGGCCCTCAAAAACATTCAGTACTTC.

The CDR3 nucleotides read TGTGCCAGCAGTTCCGCCTCTAACGAGCCCCAGCATTTT. Translated: CASSSASNEPQHF. The V gene is TRBV28, the J gene TRBJ1-5; D is unclear. The CDR3 has 13 residues. Germline loops: CDR1 MDHEN, CDR2 SYDVKM. The germline V and J ends were trimmed by 4 bases and 8 bases, with 12 bases remaining between them.

This rearrangement joins TRBV11-2 to TRBJ2-5, with a weak D call TRBD1 (5 bases). The CDR3 has 13 amino acids. Germline V gene data show CDR1 as SGHAT and CDR2 as FQNNGV. V dropped 3 bases and J dropped 2 bases, with 7 bases sitting between them. Here the CDR3 DNA reads TGTGCCAGCAGCTTGGGGCCTCAAGAGACCCAGTACTTC. As protein: CASSLGPQETQYF. Drawing the rest from reference TRBV11-2 and TRBJ2-5, the complete variable domain is EAGVAQSPRYKIIEKRQSVAFWCNPISGHATLYWYQQILGQGPKLLIQFQNNGVVDDSQLPKDRFSAERLKGVDSTLKIQPAKLEDSAVYLCASSLGPQETQYFGPGTRLLVL.

This chain connects TRBV11-2 to TRBJ2-7; 8 bases fit TRBD1. The V and J ends lost 1 base and 4 bases, in that order; junction bases with no gene match: 3. The CDR3 sequence is 14 residues long. Germline CDR1 is SGHAT and CDR2 is FQNNGV. The CDR3 DNA reads TGTGCCAGCAGCTTAGGGACAGGGAAGTACGAGCAGTACTTC. This sequence encodes CASSLGTGKYEQYF.

The chain couples TRBV19 to TRBJ1-5, with D possibly TRBD1 on 6 matching bases. Germline V gene lookup returns CDR1 LNHDA and CDR2 SQIVND (reference sequence). V was pared by 8 bases and J by 0 bases, with 11 bases between. This CDR3 spans 14 amino acids. CDR3 residues: CASRQENSNQPQHF. DNA for the CDR3: TGTGCCAGTCGACAGGAAAATAGCAATCAGCCCCAGCATTTT.

V usage is TRBV5-6 and J usage is TRBJ2-1; 9 bases align to TRBD2. Per germline, CDR1 SGHDT and CDR2 YYEEEE. The ends lost 2 bases at V and 4 bases at J; junction bases unmatched: 10. The CDR3 is 17 amino acids. The CDR3 sequence: CASSFQVASGKYNEQFF. The CDR3 nucleotides are TGTGCCAGCAGCTTCCAGGTGGCTAGCGGGAAGTACAATGAGCAGTTCTTC.

This chain joins TRBV18 and TRBJ2-2; TRBD2 aligns across 12 bases. The germline V gene has CDR1 KGHSH and CDR2 LQKENI. CDR3 length: 15 amino acids. Losses at the gene ends were 3 bases for V and 10 bases for J; bases not matched to a gene: 6. The CDR3 is CASSPVLAGGEELFF. Here the CDR3 DNA reads TGTGCCAGCTCACCGGTACTAGCGGGAGGAGAGGAGCTGTTTTTT.

V and J are TRBV24-1 and TRBJ2-1; TRBD1 aligns across 11 bases. Germline CDR1 reads KGHDR; CDR2 reads SFDVKD. The V gene end was trimmed by 5 bases and the J gene end by 8 bases; junction bases not matched to a gene: 1. The CDR3 extends over 13 amino acids. The CDR3 protein is CATSGTGGDEQFF. The CDR3 DNA follows: TGTGCCACCAGTGGGACAGGGGGCGATGAGCAGTTCTTC.

The chain uses TRBV7-9 and TRBJ1-5; D may be TRBD1 (5 bases). CDR1 is SEHNR, CDR2 FQNEAQ, per germline (reference sequence). The length of the CDR3 is 12 residues. V gave up 4 bases and J gave up 7 bases, with 8 bases separating them. The CDR3 sequence is CASSSGEQPQHF. CDR3 coding DNA: TGTGCCAGCAGCTCGGGGGAACAGCCCCAGCATTTT.

The rearrangement uses TRBV5-4 and TRBJ2-1; 7 nucleotides agree with TRBD1. The CDR3 totals 14 residues. Per the germline V gene, CDR1 is SGHNT and CDR2 is YYREEE (reference sequence). J was trimmed by 4 bases and V by 4 bases; bases with no gene match: 5. CDR3 amino acids: CASSRDSTYNEQFF. CDR3 DNA: TGTGCCAGCAGCCGGGACAGTACTTACAATGAGCAGTTCTTC.

The chain carries TRBV7-9 and TRBJ2-7; TRBD1 agrees at 7 bases. CDR3 length: 15 residues. Unmatched junction bases numbered 6, after V lost 4 bases and J lost 0 bases. Germline loops: CDR1 SEHNR, CDR2 FQNEAQ (reference sequence). CDR3 region: CASSSRQGSSYEQYF. Written as DNA, the CDR3 is TGTGCCAGCAGCTCTCGACAGGGATCCTCCTACGAGCAGTACTTC. Variable domain in full (rest from reference TRBV7-9 and TRBJ2-7): DTGVSQNPRHKITKRGQNVTFRCDPISEHNRLYWYRQTLGQGPEFLTYFQNEAQLEKSRLLSDRFSAERPKGSFSTLEIQRTEQGDSAMYLCASSSRQGSSYEQYFGPGTRLTVT.

The V gene is TRBV18, the J gene TRBJ2-3; D might be TRBD2 (6 bases). CDR3 length: 15 amino acids. The V end lost 5 bases, the J end lost 0 bases, and 12 bases lay between the germline ends. Germline CDR1 KGHSH, CDR2 LQKENI. CDR3 loop: CASSVSGPSTDTQYF. The CDR3 region has the DNA TGTGCCAGCTCAGTAAGCGGGCCTAGCACAGATACGCAGTATTTT.

The V and J genes are TRBV24-1 and TRBJ2-3, with TRBD1 identical over 8 bases. The CDR3 loop spans 17 amino acids. J gave up 1 base and V 4 bases, and 9 bases lay outside the gene matches. In germline, CDR1 is KGHDR, CDR2 SFDVKD. CDR3 in amino acids: CATSDVDRGGGTDTQYF. DNA of the CDR3: TGTGCCACCAGTGACGTAGACAGGGGAGGCGGCACAGATACGCAGTATTTT.

This clone was seen ten or more times. The CDR3 nucleotides are TGTGCCAGCAGTTTATATGGGGGCCTGGGCACTGAAGCTTTCTTT. Translated, it gives CASSLYGGLGTEAFF. V is TRBV27 and J is TRBJ1-1; D might be TRBD1 (6 bases). The V gene's germline CDR1 is MNHEY and CDR2 SMNVEV (reference sequence). The CDR3 runs to 15 residues. V was shortened by 1 base and J by 4 bases, with 13 bases between the two germline ends.

V is TRBV24-1 and J is TRBJ2-5, with D possibly TRBD2 on 5 matching bases. The CDR3 runs 14 residues. V lost 1 base and J lost 3, with 8 bases in between. Germline CDR1 reads KGHDR; CDR2 reads SFDVKD. The CDR3 sequence is CATSDLTREETQYF. Here the CDR3 DNA reads TGTGCCACCAGTGATTTAACTAGGGAAGAGACCCAGTACTTC.

The V gene is TRBV11-2, the J gene TRBJ2-7; TRBD1 matches at 7 bases. CDR1 and CDR2 (germline): SGHAT, FQNNGV. With 4 bases clipped from V and 4 bases from J, the junction kept 7 bases outside the gene matches. The CDR3 extends over 14 amino acids. CDR3 nucleotide sequence: TGTGCCAGCAGCTCGATGGGACAGAGTTACGAGCAGTACTTC. Translated: CASSSMGQSYEQYF.